Below, 15 T cell receptor beta chains from the same sample are listed, as sequenced in a study of cytomegalovirus exposure and HLA in healthy donors. Use of 60 Vbeta and 13 Jbeta primers characterized the PCR. Assay: immunoSEQ multiplex PCR; the TCRdb copy retains only in-frame clones and omits some. The sample has under 80,000 clones, about 77% seen once; the top ten hold under 6%. The sequenced sample consisted of PBMCs. These receptors all come from a woman aged 25-40 years in good health and CMV-seronegative.

This chain links TRBV11-2 with TRBJ2-2; 13 bases align to TRBD2. Germline CDR1 reads SGHAT; CDR2 reads FQNNGV. V was clipped by 5 bases and J by 6 bases; unmatched bases: 9. The CDR3 has 17 residues. CDR3 amino acids: CASSPRLAGGPSGELFF. The CDR3 coding sequence is TGTGCCAGCAGCCCGAGACTAGCGGGAGGTCCGTCCGGGGAGCTGTTTTTT.

The chain combines TRBV28 with TRBJ2-5, with a weak D call TRBD1 (6 bases). The J call could be wrong; TRBJ2-7 is a better fit for the DNA end. Germline assignment: CDR1 MDHEN and CDR2 SYDVKM. The CDR3 is 14 residues long. CDR3 bases: TGTGCCAGCAGCGACACAGGGAGCTCCTACGAGCAGTACTTC. This codes for CASSDTGSSYEQYF.

CDR3 residues: CASSYSTSGSTDTQYF. As DNA, the CDR3 is TGTGCCAGCAGTTACTCGACTAGCGGGAGCACAGATACGCAGTATTTT. The gene calls are TRBV6-5 and TRBJ2-3; 10 bases are a match to TRBD2. The CDR3 consists of 16 residues. V lost 0 bases, J lost 0 bases, and 0 bases stayed unmatched. CDR1 MNHEY and CDR2 SVGAGI come from the germline V gene.

Only one count was recorded for this clone. The rearrangement uses TRBV5-1 and TRBJ1-5; 8 nucleotides line up with TRBD1. The germline gives CDR1 SGHRS, CDR2 YFSETQ. The V segment lost 4 bases and the J segment 5 bases; nucleotides outside the gene matches: 11. The CDR3 contains 16 residues. CDR3 in DNA: TGCGCCAGCAGCACCCCCGGACAGGGTATAGATCAGCCCCAGCATTTT. It specifies CASSTPGQGIDQPQHF.

The CDR3 bases are TGTGCCTGGGAAGGGGACTTAAATTCACCCCTCCACTTT. It translates to CAWEGDLNSPLHF. The rearrangement links TRBV30 to TRBJ1-6; maybe TRBD1 (5 bases). The V and J ends lost 5 bases and 7 bases respectively, with 12 bases between them. The CDR3 has 13 residues. Germline loops: CDR1 GTSNPN, CDR2 SVGIG (reference sequence).

The sample holds a few counts of this clone. J is TRBJ2-5 and V is TRBV7-2; a possible D gene is TRBD2 (5 bases). This CDR3 has 15 residues. Germline CDR1 SGHTA, CDR2 FQGNSA. V was clipped by 0 bases and J by 4 bases, with 12 bases between them. This chain's CDR3 is CASSLANNRGETQYF. DNA of the CDR3: TGTGCCAGCAGCTTAGCGAATAATCGGGGAGAGACCCAGTACTTC. Full variable domain (outside the CDR3, taken from reference TRBV7-2 and TRBJ2-5): GAGVSQSPSNKVTEKGKDVELRCDPISGHTALYWYRQSLGQGLEFLIYFQGNSAPDKSGLPSDRFSAERTGGSVSTLTIQRTQQEDSAVYLCASSLANNRGETQYFGPGTRLLVL.

V and J are TRBV2 and TRBJ2-5; tentative D call: TRBD1 (6 bases). This CDR3 comprises 15 residues. Germline V CDR1 and CDR2: SNHLY, FYNNEI. The germline V and J ends were trimmed by 5 bases and 0 bases, with 13 bases remaining between them. The DNA of the CDR3 is TGTGCCAGCAGTCAACAGGGATTGGACCAAGAGACCCAGTACTTC. Translating it yields CASSQQGLDQETQYF.

V is TRBV29-1 and J is TRBJ2-1, with 7 bases aligning to TRBD2. The CDR3 spans 17 residues. Germline V gives CDR1 SQVTM, CDR2 ANQGSEA. V shed 7 bases, J shed 3 bases, and the junction held 18 bases outside the gene matches. CDR3 bases: TGCAGCGCTACCGAGGGCCCCGCGGGAGACTTCTACAATGAGCAGTTCTTC. This sequence encodes CSATEGPAGDFYNEQFF.

This clone was picked up a small number of times. V gene TRBV11-2 combines with J gene TRBJ2-1, with 7 bases matching TRBD2. The germline V gene encodes CDR1 SGHAT and CDR2 FQNNGV. This CDR3 is built from 16 residues. Trimming removed 5 bases from V and 0 bases from J; junction bases left unmatched: 7. CDR3 DNA sequence: TGTGCCAGCAGCCCCCACCTAGCGGACTCCTACAATGAGCAGTTCTTC. Translated: CASSPHLADSYNEQFF.

This clone was seen only a few times. This sequence joins TRBV29-1 and TRBJ2-1; D not resolved. V lost 3 bases and J lost 3, with 12 bases in between. CDR3 length: 14 residues. Germline CDR1 is SQVTM and CDR2 is ANQGSEA. The CDR3 sequence is CSVEGFNFYNEQFF. For the CDR3, the DNA is TGCAGCGTTGAGGGCTTCAATTTCTACAATGAGCAGTTCTTC.

The chain employs TRBV10-3 and TRBJ1-6, with a possible D match to TRBD1 (6 bases). Trimming took 4 bases from V and 7 from J, leaving 11 bases between them. The CDR3 totals 14 residues. The germline V gene has CDR1 ENHRY and CDR2 SYGVKD. CDR3 nucleotides: TGTGCCATCAGTGGGGGGCAGGAAAATTCACCCCTCCACTTT. Protein product: CAISGGQENSPLHF.

The chain is built from TRBV6-5 and TRBJ2-3; perhaps TRBD2 as D (6 bases). Germline CDR1 is MNHEY and CDR2 is SVGAGI. The CDR3 is 12 residues long. Trimming removed 6 bases from V and 6 bases from J, with 10 bases in between. The CDR3 here is CASRGRGDTQYF. The CDR3 nucleotides read TGTGCCAGCAGAGGACGGGGGGATACGCAGTATTTT.

The rearrangement links TRBV27 to TRBJ2-2; D ambiguous. Germline CDR1 MNHEY, CDR2 SMNVEV (reference sequence). The CDR3 has 13 amino acids. Trimming cost V 2 bases and J 5 bases, with 6 bases left between them. The CDR3 DNA reads TGTGCCAGCAGTTTACTAGAGACCGGGGAGCTGTTTTTT. Its translation: CASSLLETGELFF.

The chain combines TRBV11-2 with TRBJ2-2, with TRBD2 matching 10 bases. The CDR3 covers 15 residues. V lost 5 bases, J lost 6 bases, and 6 bases stayed unmatched. CDR1 SGHAT and CDR2 FQNNGV come from the germline V gene. CDR3 coding DNA: TGTGCCAGCAGCCTCCGTGGGACTAGCGCCGGGGAGCTGTTTTTT. Translation gives CASSLRGTSAGELFF.

The chain is built from TRBV7-2 and TRBJ1-3; 10 bases are shared with TRBD1. The CDR3 sequence is 17 residues long. V lost 5 bases, J lost 2 bases, and 9 bases stayed unmatched. CDR1 and CDR2 from the germline V gene are SGHTA and FQGNSA. Here the CDR3 reads CASSLRQGANTGNTIYF. CDR3 DNA sequence: TGTGCCAGCAGCCTTCGACAGGGGGCAAATACTGGAAACACCATATATTTT.